The TCR beta chain under discussion was sequenced for a study of Ad26.COV2.S vaccination and SARS-CoV-2 variants. Study information: Donor got 5x10^10 or 1x10^11 viral particles of Ad26.COV2.S. Study observations and caveats: Comparability of non-spike TCR breadth was observed across vaccine and placebo recipients.

The repertoire was sequenced with immunoSEQ multiplex PCR; TCRdb's copy has only in-frame clones and lacks some. The sample lists roughly 240,000 clones; approximately 87% were seen once. About this clone itself: The antigen is unknown.

Treatment defined: roughly 20 received Ad26.COV2.S at low or high dose, single or two shots; about 5 received placebo; per-sample allocation not given. Material that was analyzed had been drawn on day 63 after the first vaccine or placebo injection. V lost 2 bases, J lost 10 bases, and 21 bases lay in between. Germline V CDR1 and CDR2: MNHEY, SVGAGI. The CDR3 is made up of 16 amino acids. The sequencing used peripheral blood, collected in a trial of Ad26.COV2.S vaccine versus placebo. The chain recombines TRBV6-5 with TRBJ2-1; possibly TRBD1 for D (5 bases). The source of this sequence is a person between 18 and 60 years old who received the Ad26.COV2.S COVID-19 vaccine or a placebo. CDR3 DNA sequence: TGTGCCAGCAGTTACACCCGATTTTTGGACAAGGGGGAGCAGTTCTTC. Protein product: CASSYTRFLDKGEQFF.